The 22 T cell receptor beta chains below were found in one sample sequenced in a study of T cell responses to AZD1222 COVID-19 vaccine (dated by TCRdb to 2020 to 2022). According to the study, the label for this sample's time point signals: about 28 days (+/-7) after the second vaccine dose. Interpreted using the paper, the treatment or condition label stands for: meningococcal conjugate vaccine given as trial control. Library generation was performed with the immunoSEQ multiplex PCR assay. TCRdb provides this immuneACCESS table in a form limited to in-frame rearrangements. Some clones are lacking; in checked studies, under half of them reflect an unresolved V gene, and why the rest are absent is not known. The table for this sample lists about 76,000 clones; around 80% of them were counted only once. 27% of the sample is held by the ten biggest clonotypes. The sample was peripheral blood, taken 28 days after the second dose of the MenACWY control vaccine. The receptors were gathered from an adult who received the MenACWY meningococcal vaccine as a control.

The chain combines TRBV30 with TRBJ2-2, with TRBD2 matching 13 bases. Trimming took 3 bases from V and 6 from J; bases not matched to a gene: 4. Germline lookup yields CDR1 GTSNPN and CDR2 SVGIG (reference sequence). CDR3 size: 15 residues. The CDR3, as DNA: TGTGCCTGGAGCTCCACTAGCGGGGGGGCCGGGGAGCTGTTTTTT. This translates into CAWSSTSGGAGELFF.

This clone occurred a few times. The CDR3 sequence: CASSLCFRGREKLFF. The DNA of the CDR3 is TGTGCCAGCAGCTTATGCTTTAGGGGGCGGGAAAAACTGTTTTTT. J is TRBJ1-4 and V is TRBV11-3; 7 nucleotides align to TRBD1. The ends lost 2 bases at V and 8 bases at J; junction bases unmatched: 8. Per germline, CDR1 SGHNT and CDR2 YENEEA. The CDR3 length is 15 residues.

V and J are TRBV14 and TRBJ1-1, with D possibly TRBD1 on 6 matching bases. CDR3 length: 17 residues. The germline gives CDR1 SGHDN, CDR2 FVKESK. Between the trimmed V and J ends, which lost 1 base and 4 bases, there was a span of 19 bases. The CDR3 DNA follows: TGTGCCAGCAGCCAAGTTTTGACAGGCTCAGCCAGCACTGAAGCTTTCTTT. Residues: CASSQVLTGSASTEAFF.

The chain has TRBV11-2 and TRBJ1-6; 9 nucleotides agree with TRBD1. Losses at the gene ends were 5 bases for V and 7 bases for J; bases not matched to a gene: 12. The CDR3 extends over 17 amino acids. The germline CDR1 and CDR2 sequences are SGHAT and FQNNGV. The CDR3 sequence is CASSASTLQGANSPLHF. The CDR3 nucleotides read TGTGCCAGCAGCGCCTCAACCTTACAGGGGGCAAATTCACCCCTCCACTTT.

The DNA for the CDR3 is TGTGCCAGCAGTGAGGAAGGAAACTCCTACGAGCAGTACTTC. This sequence encodes CASSEEGNSYEQYF. The V call is TRBV28, the J call TRBJ2-7; D unresolved. The germline V and J ends were trimmed by 5 bases and 0 bases, with 11 bases remaining between them. Germline loops: CDR1 MDHEN, CDR2 SYDVKM. CDR3 length equals 14 residues.

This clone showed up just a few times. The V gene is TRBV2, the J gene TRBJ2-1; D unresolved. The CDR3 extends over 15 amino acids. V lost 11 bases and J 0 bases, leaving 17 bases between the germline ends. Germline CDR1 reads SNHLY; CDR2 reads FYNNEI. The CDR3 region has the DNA TGTGCCGGCGATACTACAAGGAGCTCCTACAATGAGCAGTTCTTC. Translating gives CAGDTTRSSYNEQFF.

Written as DNA, the CDR3 is TGTGCCATCAGTGACAGGTCTAATGAAAAACTGTTTTTT. Translation: CAISDRSNEKLFF. The chain joins TRBV10-3 to TRBJ1-4; D call uncertain. The germline CDR1 and CDR2 sequences are ENHRY and SYGVKD. The CDR3 is 13 residues long. Trimming removed 3 bases at V and 3 bases at J, with 5 bases between.

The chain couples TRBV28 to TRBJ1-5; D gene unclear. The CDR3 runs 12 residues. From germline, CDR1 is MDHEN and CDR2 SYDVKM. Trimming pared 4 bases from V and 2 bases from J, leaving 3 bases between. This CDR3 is CASSSGNQPQHF. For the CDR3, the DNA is TGTGCCAGCAGTTCCGGCAATCAGCCCCAGCATTTT.

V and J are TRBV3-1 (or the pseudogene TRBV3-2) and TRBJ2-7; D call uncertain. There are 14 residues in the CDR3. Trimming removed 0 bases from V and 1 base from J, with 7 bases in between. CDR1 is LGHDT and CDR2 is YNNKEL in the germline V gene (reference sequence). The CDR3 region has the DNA TGTGCCAGCAGCCAAGATCCAGTTTCCTACGAGCAGTACTTC. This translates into CASSQDPVSYEQYF.

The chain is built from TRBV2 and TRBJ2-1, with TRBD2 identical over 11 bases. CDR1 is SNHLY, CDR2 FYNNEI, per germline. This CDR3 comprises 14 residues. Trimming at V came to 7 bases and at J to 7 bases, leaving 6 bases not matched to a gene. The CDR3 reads CASKVAGGMNEQFF. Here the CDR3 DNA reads TGTGCCAGCAAGGTAGCGGGGGGGATGAATGAGCAGTTCTTC.

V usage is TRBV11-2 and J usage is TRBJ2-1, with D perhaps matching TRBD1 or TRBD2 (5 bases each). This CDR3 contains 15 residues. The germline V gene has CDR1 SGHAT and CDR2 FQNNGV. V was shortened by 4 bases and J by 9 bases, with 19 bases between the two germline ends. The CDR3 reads CASSSGTQGWGEQFF. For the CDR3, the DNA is TGTGCCAGCAGCTCGGGGACCCAGGGTTGGGGTGAGCAGTTCTTC.

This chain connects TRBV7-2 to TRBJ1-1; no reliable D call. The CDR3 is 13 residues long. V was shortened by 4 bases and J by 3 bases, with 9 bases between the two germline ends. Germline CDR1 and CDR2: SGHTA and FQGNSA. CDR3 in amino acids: CASSSSEYTEAFF. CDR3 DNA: TGTGCCAGCAGCTCCTCCGAGTACACTGAAGCTTTCTTT.

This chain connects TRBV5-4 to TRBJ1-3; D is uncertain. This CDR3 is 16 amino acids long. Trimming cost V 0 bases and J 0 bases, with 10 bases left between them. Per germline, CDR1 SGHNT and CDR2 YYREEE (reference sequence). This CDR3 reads CASSLGRPSSGNTIYF. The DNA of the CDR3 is TGTGCCAGCAGCTTGGGTAGGCCCTCCTCTGGAAACACCATATATTTT.

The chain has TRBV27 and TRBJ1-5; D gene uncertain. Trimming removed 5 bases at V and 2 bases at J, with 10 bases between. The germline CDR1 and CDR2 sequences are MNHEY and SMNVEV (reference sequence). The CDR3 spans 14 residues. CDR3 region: CASSPYDGNQPQHF. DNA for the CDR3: TGTGCCAGCAGTCCGTATGATGGCAATCAGCCCCAGCATTTT.

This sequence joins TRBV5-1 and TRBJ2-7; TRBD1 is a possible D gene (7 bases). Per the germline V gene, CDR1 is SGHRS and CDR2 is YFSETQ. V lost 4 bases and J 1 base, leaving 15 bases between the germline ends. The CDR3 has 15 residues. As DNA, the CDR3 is TGCGCCAGCAGCCCAGCAGGGGGGTTGTCCTACGAGCAGTACTTC. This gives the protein CASSPAGGLSYEQYF.

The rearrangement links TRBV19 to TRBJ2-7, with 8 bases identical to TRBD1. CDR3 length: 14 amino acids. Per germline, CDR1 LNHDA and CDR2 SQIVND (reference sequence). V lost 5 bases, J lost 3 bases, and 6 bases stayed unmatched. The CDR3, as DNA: TGTGCCAGTAGTGGGGGGACAGGAATCTACGAGCAGTACTTC. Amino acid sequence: CASSGGTGIYEQYF.

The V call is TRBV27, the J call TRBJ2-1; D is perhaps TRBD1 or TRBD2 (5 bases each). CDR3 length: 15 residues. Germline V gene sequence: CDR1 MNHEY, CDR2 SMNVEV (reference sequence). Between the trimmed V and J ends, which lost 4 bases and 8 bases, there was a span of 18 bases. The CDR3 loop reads CASSYSGGRGDEQFF. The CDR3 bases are TGTGCCAGCAGTTATTCGGGTGGACGAGGGGATGAGCAGTTCTTC.

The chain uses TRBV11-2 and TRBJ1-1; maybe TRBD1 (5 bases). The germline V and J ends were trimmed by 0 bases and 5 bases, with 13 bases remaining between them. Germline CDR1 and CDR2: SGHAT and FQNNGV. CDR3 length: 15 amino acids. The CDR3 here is CASSLEGGKGTEAFF. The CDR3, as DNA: TGTGCCAGCAGCTTAGAGGGAGGGAAGGGGACTGAAGCTTTCTTT.

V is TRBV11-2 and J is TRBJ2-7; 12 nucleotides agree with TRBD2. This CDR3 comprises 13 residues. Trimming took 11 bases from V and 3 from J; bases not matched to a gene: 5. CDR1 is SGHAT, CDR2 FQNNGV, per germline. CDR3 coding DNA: TGTGCCTGCGCGACTAGCGGGAGCTACGAGCAGTACTTC. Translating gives CACATSGSYEQYF.

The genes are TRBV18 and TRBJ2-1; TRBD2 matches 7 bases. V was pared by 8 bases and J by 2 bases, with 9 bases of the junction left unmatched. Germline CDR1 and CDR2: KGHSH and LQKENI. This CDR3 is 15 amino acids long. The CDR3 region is CASTAGDATYNEQFF. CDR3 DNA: TGTGCCAGCACTGCGGGAGACGCAACCTACAATGAGCAGTTCTTC.

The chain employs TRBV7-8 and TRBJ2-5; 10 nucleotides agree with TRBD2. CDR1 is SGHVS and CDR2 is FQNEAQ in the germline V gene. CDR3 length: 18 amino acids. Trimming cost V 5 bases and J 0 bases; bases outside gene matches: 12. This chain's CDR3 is CASSPGLAHTRYQETQYF. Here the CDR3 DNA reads TGTGCCAGCAGCCCGGGACTAGCGCACACTAGGTACCAAGAGACCCAGTACTTC.

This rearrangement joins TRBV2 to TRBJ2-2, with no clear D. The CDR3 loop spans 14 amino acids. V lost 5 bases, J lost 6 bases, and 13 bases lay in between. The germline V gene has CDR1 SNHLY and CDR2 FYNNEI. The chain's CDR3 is CASSSPLVSGELFF. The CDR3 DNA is TGTGCCAGCAGTTCCCCACTGGTCTCCGGGGAGCTGTTTTTT.